Each of the 20 T cell receptor beta chains below was sequenced from the same sample in a study of neurological immune-mediated disorders. One entry per CDR3 protein results from TCRdb running MiXCR on the 5' RACE reads. Altogether about 50,000 distinct CDR3 sequences are present, approximately 5.8% being singletons, with the ten largest covering approximately 1.5%. Sequencing input: CD4+ T cells from blood. These receptors came from a woman in her late teens or twenties with multiple sclerosis.

This clonotype was counted many times. The gene calls are TRBV19 and TRBJ1-1, with D uncertain. CDR1 and CDR2 (germline): LNHDA, SQIVND (reference sequence). This CDR3 region has 14 residues. The V gene lost 5 bases and the J gene lost 4 bases, with 14 bases spanning the gap. The CDR3 is CASSRGMGITEAFF. The CDR3 DNA reads TGTGCCAGTAGTCGAGGAATGGGGATCACTGAAGCTTTCTTT.

In this sample, this clonotype turned up many times. The J gene is TRBJ2-1, the V gene TRBV5-6; 10 nucleotides line up with TRBD2. V lost 0 bases and J lost 5; bases outside the gene matches: 11. The V gene's germline CDR1 is SGHDT and CDR2 YYEEEE. CDR3 length: 18 residues. The CDR3 bases are TGTGCCAGCAGCTTGGTTCTGACTAGCGGGCAGAGTAACAATGAGCAGTTCTTC. Translated: CASSLVLTSGQSNNEQFF.

This clonotype was counted ten times or more. CDR3 loop: CSARDFRTLDQPQHF. The CDR3 DNA follows: TGCAGTGCTAGAGATTTTCGGACATTGGATCAGCCCCAGCATTTT. V usage is TRBV20-1 and J usage is TRBJ1-5; a possible D gene is TRBD1 (5 bases). V gave up 0 bases and J gave up 5 bases, with 14 bases separating them. The CDR3 has 15 amino acids. From germline, CDR1 is DFQATT and CDR2 SNEGSKA (reference sequence).

This clonotype was detected only a few times. J is TRBJ2-2 and V is TRBV19; 7 bases align to TRBD1. Germline V gives CDR1 LNHDA, CDR2 SQIVND (reference sequence). With 5 bases clipped from V and 4 bases from J, the junction kept 4 bases outside the gene matches. The CDR3 has 14 residues. CDR3 sequence: CASSLTGSTGELFF. CDR3 in DNA: TGTGCCAGTAGTTTGACAGGGAGCACCGGGGAGCTGTTTTTT.

The chain uses TRBV6-1 and TRBJ2-5; TRBD2 might be the D (5 bases). The J call may be faulty, since TRBJ2-1 better matches the DNA end. Germline CDR1 is MNHNS and CDR2 is SASEGT. This CDR3 is 17 amino acids long. CDR3 in amino acids: CASSEQEGLRSYNEQFF. As DNA, the CDR3 is TGTGCCAGCAGCGAACAAGAGGGTTTGAGATCCTACAATGAGCAGTTCTTC.

This clonotype was seen at least ten times. The chain carries TRBV6-6 and TRBJ1-5; D unresolved. V was shortened by 5 bases and J by 2 bases, with 10 bases between the two germline ends. This CDR3 contains 14 residues. Germline V CDR1 and CDR2: MNHNY, SVGAGI (reference sequence). The DNA for the CDR3 is TGTGCCAGCAGTGGAGGGTTTGGCAATCAGCCCCAGCATTTT. It codes for CASSGGFGNQPQHF.

This clonotype was found many times. The V gene is TRBV7-2, the J gene TRBJ2-1, with D perhaps matching TRBD2 (5 bases). Germline V gene lookup returns CDR1 SGHTA and CDR2 FQGNSA. This CDR3 has 14 amino acids. V lost 1 base and J 8 bases, leaving 12 bases between the germline ends. The CDR3 region is CASSLGPRDYEQFF. As DNA, the CDR3 is TGTGCCAGCAGCTTAGGGCCGAGGGATTATGAGCAGTTCTTC.

This clonotype was seen at least ten times. CDR3 sequence: CASSAGAGELFF. In DNA, the CDR3 is TGCGCCAGCAGCGCAGGGGCCGGGGAGCTGTTTTTT. The chain has TRBV5-1 and TRBJ2-2, with D perhaps TRBD1 (6 bases). The CDR3 length is 12 residues. Germline V gene sequence: CDR1 SGHRS, CDR2 YFSETQ. V dropped 4 bases and J dropped 6 bases, with 7 bases sitting between them.

This clonotype was seen at least ten times. The V and J genes are TRBV3-1 and TRBJ2-1; D ambiguous. The CDR3 consists of 16 residues. Trimming shortened V by 4 bases and J by 4 bases, and 17 bases separated the two germline ends. Germline V CDR1 and CDR2: LGHDT, YNNKEL (reference sequence). CDR3 coding DNA: TGTGCCAGCAGCCCTGGGCCCGAGATGTTTTACAATGAGCAGTTCTTC. It yields the protein CASSPGPEMFYNEQFF.

This clonotype was picked up many times. Written as DNA, the CDR3 is TGTGCCAGCAGCTCCAGGATCATAGCGGGAGGACCCACAGATACGCAGTATTTT. Translated: CASSSRIIAGGPTDTQYF. V is TRBV7-9 and J is TRBJ2-3, with 10 bases identical to TRBD2. This CDR3 spans 18 amino acids. Trimming removed 4 bases from V and 2 bases from J; junction bases left unmatched: 12. Per germline, CDR1 SEHNR and CDR2 FQNEAQ (reference sequence).

This clonotype was seen repeatedly, ten times or more. The V and J genes are TRBV7-9 and TRBJ1-4, with D uncertain. Trimming took 4 bases from V and 12 from J, leaving 12 bases between them. CDR3 size: 12 residues. Germline lookup yields CDR1 SEHNR and CDR2 FQNEAQ (reference sequence). Here the CDR3 DNA reads TGTGCCAGCAGCTACAACTCGGCGGAACTGTTTTTT. Translated, it gives CASSYNSAELFF.

This clonotype appeared many times. CDR3 residues: CASSPIGGGTGELFF. The CDR3 nucleotides read TGTGCCAGCAGCCCCATAGGAGGGGGCACCGGGGAGCTGTTTTTT. The rearrangement uses TRBV4-2 and TRBJ2-2; TRBD1 or TRBD2 may be the D gene (6 bases each). The ends were cut back, 4 bases at V and 4 bases at J, with 13 bases in the middle. The CDR3 is made up of 15 amino acids. Germline V lookup: CDR1 LGHNA, CDR2 YNFKEQ.

This clonotype was counted ten times or more. The V gene is TRBV2, the J gene TRBJ2-2; 14 positions agree with TRBD2. V lost 6 bases and J lost 7; bases outside the gene matches: 10. The CDR3 runs to 17 residues. Germline CDR1 and CDR2: SNHLY and FYNNEI. The CDR3 DNA follows: TGTGCCAGCAGACAGACTAGCGGGAGGGCCTCGGGCGGGGAGCTGTTTTTT. Protein: CASRQTSGRASGGELFF.

This clonotype appeared many times. The chain joins TRBV7-6 to TRBJ2-1, with 11 bases aligning to TRBD2. The germline CDR1 and CDR2 sequences are SGHVS and FNYEAQ. V dropped 4 bases and J dropped 10; count of bases not matched to a gene: 12. The CDR3 is 16 residues long. The CDR3 spells CASSSLLLAGAGEQFF. The DNA of the CDR3 is TGTGCCAGCAGCTCCCTATTACTAGCGGGAGCAGGGGAGCAGTTCTTC.

This clonotype came up many times. The rearrangement links TRBV12-3 or TRBV12-4 to TRBJ2-6; TRBD1 aligns across 9 bases. Germline trimming cut 3 bases from V and 2 bases from J; bases unmatched to any gene: 5. The CDR3 has 17 residues. CDR3 loop: CASSLGTGRAGANVLTF. The CDR3 DNA reads as TGTGCCAGCAGTTTGGGGACAGGGCGCGCTGGGGCCAACGTCCTGACTTTC.

This clonotype came up many times. The V and J genes are TRBV7-2 and TRBJ1-3; the D gene is possibly TRBD1 (6 bases). This CDR3 is built from 13 residues. Germline lookup yields CDR1 SGHTA and CDR2 FQGNSA. Between the trimmed V and J ends, which lost 3 bases and 3 bases, there was a span of 6 bases. In DNA, the CDR3 is TGTGCCAGCAGCTTCAGGGGTGGAAACACCATATATTTT. Translating gives CASSFRGGNTIYF.

This clonotype was detected many times. V is TRBV7-2 and J is TRBJ2-1, with D tentatively TRBD2 (5 bases). V lost 5 bases, J lost 0 bases, and 17 bases lay in between. Per the germline V gene, CDR1 is SGHTA and CDR2 is FQGNSA. The CDR3 consists of 17 residues. For the CDR3, the DNA is TGTGCCAGCAGCCTCCCGGCTGGGAGTAGCTCCTACAATGAGCAGTTCTTC. Encoded protein: CASSLPAGSSSYNEQFF.

This clonotype has ten or more counts. The J gene is TRBJ1-2, the V gene TRBV6-6; 10 nucleotides agree with TRBD1. CDR1 and CDR2 (germline): MNHNY, SVGAGI (reference sequence). There are 13 residues in the CDR3. With 6 bases clipped from V and 5 bases from J, the junction kept 3 bases outside the gene matches. For the CDR3, the DNA is TGTGCCAGCAGGACAGGGGGCGGGTATGGCTACACCTTC. It codes for CASRTGGGYGYTF.

There are many counts of this clonotype. This chain uses TRBV10-2 with TRBJ2-7, with 7 bases that match TRBD2. The CDR3 spans 18 residues. Per the germline V gene, CDR1 is WSHSY and CDR2 is SAAADI. J was trimmed by 0 bases and V by 0 bases; bases with no gene match: 11. CDR3 DNA sequence: TGCGCCAGCAGTGAGTCGTTCGCGGGAGTGAGGAGCTCCTACGAGCAGTACGTC. Protein: CASSESFAGVRSSYEQYV.

This clonotype has at least ten counts. The DNA of the CDR3 is TGCGCCAGCAGCTTGGACGGGGGCCTGAAAGACATTCAGTACTTC. It specifies CASSLDGGLKDIQYF. This chain uses TRBV5-1 with TRBJ2-4; either TRBD1 or TRBD2 may supply D (6 bases each). CDR3 size: 15 residues. Trimming stripped 0 bases from V and 8 bases from J, with 15 bases between. Germline V CDR1 and CDR2: SGHRS, YFSETQ.